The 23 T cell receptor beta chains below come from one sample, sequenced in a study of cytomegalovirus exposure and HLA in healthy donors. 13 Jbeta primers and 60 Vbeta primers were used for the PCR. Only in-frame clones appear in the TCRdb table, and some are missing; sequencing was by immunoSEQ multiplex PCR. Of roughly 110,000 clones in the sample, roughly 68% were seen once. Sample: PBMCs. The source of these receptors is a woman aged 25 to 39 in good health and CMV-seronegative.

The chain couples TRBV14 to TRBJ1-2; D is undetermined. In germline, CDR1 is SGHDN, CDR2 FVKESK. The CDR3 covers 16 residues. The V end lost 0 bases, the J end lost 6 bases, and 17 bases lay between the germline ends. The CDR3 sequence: CASSQDFPGLSHGYTF. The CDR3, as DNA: TGTGCCAGCAGCCAAGATTTTCCAGGTCTTTCTCATGGCTACACCTTC.

This CDR3 reads CASSPTRQEGSTQYF. The CDR3 DNA sequence: TGTGCCAGCAGCCCGACCCGACAGGAAGGGAGTACGCAGTATTTT. The V call is TRBV13, the J call TRBJ2-3; D may be TRBD1 (6 bases). Trimming cost V 5 bases and J 8 bases, with 20 bases left between them. Germline V gives CDR1 PRHDT, CDR2 FYEKMQ (reference sequence). The CDR3 covers 15 residues.

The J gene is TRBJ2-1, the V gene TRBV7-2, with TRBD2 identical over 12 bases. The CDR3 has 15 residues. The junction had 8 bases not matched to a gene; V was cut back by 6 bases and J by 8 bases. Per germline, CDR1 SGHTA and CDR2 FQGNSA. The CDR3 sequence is CASRKLAGGSHEQFF. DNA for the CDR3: TGTGCCAGCAGGAAACTAGCGGGAGGTTCCCATGAGCAGTTCTTC.

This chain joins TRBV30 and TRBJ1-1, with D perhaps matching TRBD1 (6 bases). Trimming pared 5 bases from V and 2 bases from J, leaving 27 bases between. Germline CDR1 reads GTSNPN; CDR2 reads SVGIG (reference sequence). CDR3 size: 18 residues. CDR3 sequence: CAWALGKSGGAFNTEAFF. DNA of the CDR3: TGTGCCTGGGCATTGGGGAAGTCGGGGGGCGCCTTTAACACTGAAGCTTTCTTT.

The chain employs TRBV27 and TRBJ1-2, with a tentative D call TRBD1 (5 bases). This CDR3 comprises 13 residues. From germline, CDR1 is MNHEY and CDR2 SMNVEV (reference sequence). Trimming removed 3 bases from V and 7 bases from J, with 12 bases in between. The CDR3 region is CASSFQGSGGYTF. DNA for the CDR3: TGTGCCAGCAGTTTCCAGGGATCGGGTGGCTACACCTTC.

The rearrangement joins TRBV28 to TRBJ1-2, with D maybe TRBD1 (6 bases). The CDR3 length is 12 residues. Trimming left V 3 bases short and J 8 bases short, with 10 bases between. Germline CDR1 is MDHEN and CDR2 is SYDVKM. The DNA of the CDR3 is TGTGCCAGCAGTTTGGGGGCGGCGGGCTACACCTTC. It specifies CASSLGAAGYTF.

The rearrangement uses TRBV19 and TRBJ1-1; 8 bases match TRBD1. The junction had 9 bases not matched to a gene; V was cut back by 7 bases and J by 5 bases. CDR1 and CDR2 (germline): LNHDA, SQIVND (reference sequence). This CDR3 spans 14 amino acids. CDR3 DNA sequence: TGTGCCAGTACACCCGCAGGGGGCGGAACTGAAGCTTTCTTT. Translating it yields CASTPAGGGTEAFF.

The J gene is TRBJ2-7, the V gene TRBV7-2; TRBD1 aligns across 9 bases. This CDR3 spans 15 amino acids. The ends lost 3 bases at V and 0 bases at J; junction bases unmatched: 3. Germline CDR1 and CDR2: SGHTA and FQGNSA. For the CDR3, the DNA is TGTGCCAGCAGCTTCACAGGGGGCCTCTCCTACGAGCAGTACTTC. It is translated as CASSFTGGLSYEQYF.

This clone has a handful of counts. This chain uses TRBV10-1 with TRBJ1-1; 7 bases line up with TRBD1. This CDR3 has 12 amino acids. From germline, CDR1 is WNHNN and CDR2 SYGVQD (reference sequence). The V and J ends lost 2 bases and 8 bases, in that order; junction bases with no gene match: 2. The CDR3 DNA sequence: TGCGCCAGCAGTGAGAGGGGGCAGGAAGCTTTCTTT. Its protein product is CASSERGQEAFF.

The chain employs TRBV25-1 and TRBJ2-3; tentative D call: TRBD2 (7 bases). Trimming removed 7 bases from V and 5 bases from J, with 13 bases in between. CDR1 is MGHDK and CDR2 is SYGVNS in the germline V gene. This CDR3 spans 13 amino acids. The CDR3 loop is CASIGGALDTQYF. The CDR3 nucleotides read TGTGCCAGCATAGGGGGGGCGTTAGATACGCAGTATTTT.

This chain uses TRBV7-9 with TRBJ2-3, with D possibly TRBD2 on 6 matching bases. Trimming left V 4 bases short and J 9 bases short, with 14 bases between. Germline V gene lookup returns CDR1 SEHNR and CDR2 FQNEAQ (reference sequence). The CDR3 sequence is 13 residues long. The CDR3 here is CASSSPGSYTQYF. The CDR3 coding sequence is TGTGCCAGCAGCTCACCCGGGAGTTACACGCAGTATTTT.

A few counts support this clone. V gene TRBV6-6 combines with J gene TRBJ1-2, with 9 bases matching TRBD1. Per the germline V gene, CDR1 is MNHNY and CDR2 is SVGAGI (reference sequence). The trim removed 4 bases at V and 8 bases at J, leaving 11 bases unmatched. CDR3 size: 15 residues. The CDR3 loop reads CASSSEPTGGGGYTF. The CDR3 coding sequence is TGTGCCAGCAGTTCGGAACCTACAGGGGGCGGCGGCTACACCTTC.

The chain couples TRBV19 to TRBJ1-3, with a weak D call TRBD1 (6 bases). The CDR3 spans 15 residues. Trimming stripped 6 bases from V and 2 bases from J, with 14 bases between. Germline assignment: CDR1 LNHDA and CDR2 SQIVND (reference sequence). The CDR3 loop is CASRRQGTAGNTIYF. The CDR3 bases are TGTGCCAGTAGACGTCAGGGGACGGCTGGAAACACCATATATTTT.

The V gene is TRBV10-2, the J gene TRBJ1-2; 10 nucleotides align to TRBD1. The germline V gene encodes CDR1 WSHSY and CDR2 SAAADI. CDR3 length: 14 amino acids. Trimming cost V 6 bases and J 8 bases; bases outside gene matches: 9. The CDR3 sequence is CASRDSGTGDGYTF. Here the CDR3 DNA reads TGCGCCAGCAGGGACTCCGGGACAGGGGACGGCTACACCTTC.

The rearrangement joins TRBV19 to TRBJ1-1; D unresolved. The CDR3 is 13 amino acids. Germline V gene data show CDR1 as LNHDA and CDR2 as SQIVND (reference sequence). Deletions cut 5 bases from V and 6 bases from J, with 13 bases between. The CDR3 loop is CASSPPPSAEAFF. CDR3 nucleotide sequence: TGTGCCAGTAGTCCCCCCCCTAGCGCTGAAGCTTTCTTT.

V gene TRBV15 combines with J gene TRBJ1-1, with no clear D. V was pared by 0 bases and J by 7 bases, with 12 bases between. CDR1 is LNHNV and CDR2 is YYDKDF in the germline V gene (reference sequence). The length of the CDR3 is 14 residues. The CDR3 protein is CATSRDPASGEAFF. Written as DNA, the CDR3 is TGTGCCACCAGCAGAGATCCGGCCAGCGGTGAAGCTTTCTTT.

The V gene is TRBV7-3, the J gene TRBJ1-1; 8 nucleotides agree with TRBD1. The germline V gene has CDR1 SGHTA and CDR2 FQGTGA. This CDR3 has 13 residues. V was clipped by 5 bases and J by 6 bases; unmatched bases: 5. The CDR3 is CASSPKQGAEAFF. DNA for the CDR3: TGTGCCAGCAGCCCAAAACAGGGGGCTGAAGCTTTCTTT. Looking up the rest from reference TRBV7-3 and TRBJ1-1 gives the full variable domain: GAGVSQTPSNKVTEKGKYVELRCDPISGHTALYWYRQSLGQGPEFLIYFQGTGAADDSGLPNDRFFAVRPEGSVSTLKIQRTERGDSAVYLCASSPKQGAEAFFGQGTRLTVV.

CDR3 nucleotides: TGCAGCGTGAAAGGGGTAGCGGGAGGGCCGAAAGATACGCAGTATTTT. As protein: CSVKGVAGGPKDTQYF. The rearrangement joins TRBV29-1 to TRBJ2-3; 11 nucleotides line up with TRBD2. In germline, CDR1 is SQVTM, CDR2 ANQGSEA. The junction had 13 bases not matched to a gene; V was cut back by 6 bases and J by 5 bases. This CDR3 is built from 16 residues.

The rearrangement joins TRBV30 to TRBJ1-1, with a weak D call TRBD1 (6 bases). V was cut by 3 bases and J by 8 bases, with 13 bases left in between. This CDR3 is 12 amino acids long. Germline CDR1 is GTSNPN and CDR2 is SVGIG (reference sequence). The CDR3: CAWSEQGREAFF. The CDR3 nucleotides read TGTGCCTGGAGCGAGCAGGGGCGGGAAGCTTTCTTT.

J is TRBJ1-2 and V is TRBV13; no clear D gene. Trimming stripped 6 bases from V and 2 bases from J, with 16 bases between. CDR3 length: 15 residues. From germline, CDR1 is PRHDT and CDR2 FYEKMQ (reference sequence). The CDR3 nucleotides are TGTGCCAGCAGTCGGAGAGGGATGGTGAACTATGGCTACACCTTC. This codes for CASSRRGMVNYGYTF.

In DNA, the CDR3 is TGTGCCAGCAGCTTGGCCGGTAGGAGTAACACTGAAGCTTTCTTT. Translating gives CASSLAGRSNTEAFF. The V and J genes are TRBV5-6 and TRBJ1-1; D gene uncertain. CDR1 is SGHDT, CDR2 YYEEEE, per germline. Trimming left V 0 bases short and J 2 bases short, with 11 bases between. The CDR3 is 15 residues long.

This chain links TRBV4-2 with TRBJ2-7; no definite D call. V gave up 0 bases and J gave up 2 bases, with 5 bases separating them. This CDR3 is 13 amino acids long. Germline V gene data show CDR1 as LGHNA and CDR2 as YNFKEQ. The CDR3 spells CASSQDFTYEQYF. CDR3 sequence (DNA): TGTGCCAGCAGCCAAGATTTTACCTACGAGCAGTACTTC.

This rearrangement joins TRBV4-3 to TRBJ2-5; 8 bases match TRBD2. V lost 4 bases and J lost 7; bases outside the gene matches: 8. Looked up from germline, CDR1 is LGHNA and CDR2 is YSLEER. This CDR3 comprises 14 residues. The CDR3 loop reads CASSPRLAFATQYF. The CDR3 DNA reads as TGCGCCAGCAGCCCACGACTAGCGTTTGCGACCCAGTACTTC.